What follows are 27 T cell receptor beta chains derived from one specimen sequenced in a study of T cell responses to AZD1222 COVID-19 vaccine. Sequencing used immunoSEQ multiplex PCR; TCRdb keeps in-frame clones, though not all of them. The sample lists 100,000 or so clones, 70% to 90% occurring once. The specimen comprised peripheral blood, sampled on day 0 of AZD1222 vaccination. These receptor sequences come from an adult in good health.

V gene TRBV2 combines with J gene TRBJ1-1; 8 bases fit TRBD1. CDR1 SNHLY and CDR2 FYNNEI come from the germline V gene. The trim removed 7 bases at V and 4 bases at J, leaving 8 bases unmatched. The CDR3 contains 14 residues. CDR3 nucleotides: TGTGCCAGCAACGCAGGGGGCGTCGGCACTGAAGCTTTCTTT. This gives the protein CASNAGGVGTEAFF.

This chain connects TRBV30 to TRBJ1-2; a weak D match, TRBD1 (5 bases). With 3 bases removed from V and 7 bases from J, the gap between germline ends came to 21 bases. The length of the CDR3 is 15 residues. Looked up from germline, CDR1 is GTSNPN and CDR2 is SVGIG (reference sequence). In DNA form, the CDR3 reads TGTGCCTGGAGCGGACGGGACGCAATTTTTGGTGGCTACACCTTC. Its protein is CAWSGRDAIFGGYTF.

The DNA of the CDR3 is TGTGCCAGCAGTCCAATAACTAATGAAAAACTGTTTTTT. Amino acid sequence: CASSPITNEKLFF. The chain is built from TRBV6-5 and TRBJ1-4; D is unresolved. Trimming cost V 5 bases and J 1 base, with 5 bases left between them. The CDR3 is made up of 13 amino acids. The germline gives CDR1 MNHEY, CDR2 SVGAGI.

This clone appeared a single time. This chain uses TRBV7-2 with TRBJ2-3; D is possibly TRBD2 (6 bases). Between the trimmed V and J ends, which lost 5 bases and 5 bases, there was a span of 17 bases. Germline V CDR1 and CDR2: SGHTA, FQGNSA. The CDR3 loop spans 15 amino acids. CDR3 coding DNA: TGTGCCAGCAGCAAAGCCCCAGGCGGGGTAGATACGCAGTATTTT. Its protein is CASSKAPGGVDTQYF.

This chain connects TRBV5-6 to TRBJ1-6; D is possibly TRBD1 (6 bases). V was pared by 4 bases and J by 8 bases, with 10 bases between. The CDR3 spans 13 residues. In germline, CDR1 is SGHDT, CDR2 YYEEEE. The CDR3 DNA follows: TGTGCCAGCAGCGGGGCAGGGGATTCACCCCTCCACTTT. It is translated as CASSGAGDSPLHF.

This clone was seen once. One junction end disagrees with the germline gene, perhaps due to a read error. The chain recombines TRBV6-6 with TRBJ1-5; D is possibly TRBD1 (6 bases). Germline CDR1 and CDR2: MNHNY and SVGAGI (reference sequence). This CDR3 is 15 amino acids long. CDR3 sequence (DNA): TGTGCCAGCAGCCGGACCGGGACACGCAATGAGCCCCAGCATTTT. Protein sequence: CASSRTGTRNEPQHF.

This chain links TRBV4-3 with TRBJ2-2, with D maybe TRBD2 (5 bases). Trimming took 4 bases from V and 4 from J, leaving 10 bases between them. Looked up from germline, CDR1 is LGHNA and CDR2 is YSLEER. The CDR3 spans 14 residues. CDR3 nucleotide sequence: TGCGCCAGCAGCCCGAGGGAGAGCACCGGGGAGCTGTTTTTT. Translated, it gives CASSPRESTGELFF.

The chain couples TRBV5-4 to TRBJ2-1; no clear D. V was shortened by 4 bases and J by 5 bases, with 4 bases between the two germline ends. Per the germline V gene, CDR1 is SGHNT and CDR2 is YYREEE (reference sequence). This CDR3 region has 11 residues. The CDR3 protein is CASSINNEQFF. The CDR3 DNA follows: TGTGCCAGCAGCATAAACAATGAGCAGTTCTTC. The full variable domain, completed using reference TRBV5-4 and TRBJ2-1, is ETGVTQSPTHLIKTRGQQVTLRCSSQSGHNTVSWYQQALGQGPQFIFQYYREEENGRGNFPPRFSGLQFPNYSSELNVNALELDDSALYLCASSINNEQFFGPGTRLTVL.

This clone was seen a handful of times. This rearrangement joins TRBV4-1 to TRBJ2-3; no clear D gene. This CDR3 is built from 13 residues. The V gene's germline CDR1 is MGHRA and CDR2 YSYEKL. V dropped 5 bases and J dropped 0 bases, with 6 bases sitting between them. This CDR3 reads CASSASSTDTQYF. The CDR3 DNA reads TGCGCCAGCAGCGCGTCTAGCACAGATACGCAGTATTTT.

This chain uses TRBV6-1 with TRBJ2-2, with unresolved D. The germline gives CDR1 MNHNS, CDR2 SASEGT. The CDR3 totals 11 residues. The V gene lost 8 bases and the J gene lost 4 bases, with 5 bases spanning the gap. The CDR3 loop reads CASSSTGELFF. In DNA form, the CDR3 reads TGTGCCAGCTCTAGCACCGGGGAGCTGTTTTTT.

This chain links TRBV2 with TRBJ1-1; maybe TRBD1 (6 bases). Germline V gene data show CDR1 as SNHLY and CDR2 as FYNNEI. CDR3 length: 10 amino acids. The CDR3: CGGRGTEAFF. Written as DNA, the CDR3 is TGTGGGGGGCGGGGCACTGAAGCTTTCTTT.

J is TRBJ1-3 and V is TRBV15, with no clear D. V gave up 5 bases and J gave up 0 bases, with 11 bases separating them. Germline V gene sequence: CDR1 LNHNV, CDR2 YYDKDF (reference sequence). CDR3 length: 15 amino acids. CDR3 in DNA: TGTGCCACCAGCTGGCCGACGGGCTCTGGAAACACCATATATTTT. Translated, it gives CATSWPTGSGNTIYF.

CDR3 region: CASRGGANVLTF. The CDR3 DNA sequence: TGTGCCAGCAGGGGTGGGGCCAACGTCCTGACTTTC. The chain couples TRBV28 to TRBJ2-6, with D unresolved. The CDR3 has 12 amino acids. Germline assignment: CDR1 MDHEN and CDR2 SYDVKM. V was shortened by 6 bases and J by 3 bases, with 3 bases between the two germline ends.

J is TRBJ2-3 and V is TRBV11-2, with 9 positions matching TRBD2. The germline V gene encodes CDR1 SGHAT and CDR2 FQNNGV. The CDR3 has 15 amino acids. With 5 bases clipped from V and 8 bases from J, the junction kept 11 bases outside the gene matches. The CDR3 DNA reads as TGTGCCAGCAGCCCGCGGGGACTAGCCCTGGGTACGCAGTATTTT. This gives the protein CASSPRGLALGTQYF.

The chain links TRBV29-1 to TRBJ2-4; unclear D gene. The CDR3 totals 16 residues. CDR1 is SQVTM and CDR2 is ANQGSEA in the germline V gene. V was clipped by 1 base and J by 0 bases, with 13 bases between them. This chain's CDR3 is CSVEGGPPRAKNIQYF. CDR3 nucleotide sequence: TGCAGCGTTGAAGGTGGGCCACCTCGAGCCAAAAACATTCAGTACTTC.

The V gene is TRBV12-5, the J gene TRBJ1-3; a possible D gene is TRBD1 (6 bases). The CDR3 runs 16 residues. Germline V gene sequence: CDR1 LGHNT, CDR2 FRNRAP. The germline V and J ends were trimmed by 5 bases and 2 bases, with 16 bases remaining between them. The CDR3 spells CASGPWGGGTGNTIYF. CDR3 nucleotide sequence: TGTGCTAGTGGTCCCTGGGGAGGGGGAACTGGAAACACCATATATTTT. The full variable domain, in which reference TRBV12-5 and TRBJ1-3 provide the parts outside the CDR3, is DARVTQTPRHKVTEMGQEVTMRCQPILGHNTVFWYRQTMMQGLELLAYFRNRAPLDDSGMPKDRFSAEMPDATLATLKIQPSEPRDSAVYFCASGPWGGGTGNTIYFGEGSWLTVV.

The V and J genes are TRBV2 and TRBJ1-5; D is unclear. The CDR3 is 13 amino acids. V lost 6 bases, J lost 2 bases, and 8 bases lay in between. Germline assignment: CDR1 SNHLY and CDR2 FYNNEI. CDR3 bases: TGTGCCAGCAGGCGGGATGGCAATCAGCCCCAGCATTTT. As protein: CASRRDGNQPQHF. Based on the CDR3 plus reference TRBV2 and TRBJ1-5, the full variable domain is EPEVTQTPSHQVTQMGQEVILRCVPISNHLYFYWYRQILGQKVEFLVSFYNNEISEKSEIFDDQFSVERPDGSNFTLKIRSTKLEDSAMYFCASRRDGNQPQHFGDGTRLSIL.

The chain uses TRBV6-5 and TRBJ1-3; D unclear. This CDR3 has 13 amino acids. V was shortened by 7 bases and J by 7 bases, with 14 bases between the two germline ends. CDR1 and CDR2 (germline): MNHEY, SVGAGI. The CDR3 region is CASKQPGGNTIYF. In nucleotides, the CDR3 is TGTGCCAGCAAACAGCCGGGAGGGAACACCATATATTTT.

The chain joins TRBV7-2 to TRBJ1-1; TRBD1 aligns across 7 bases. Per the germline V gene, CDR1 is SGHTA and CDR2 is FQGNSA. There are 14 residues in the CDR3. The ends lost 5 bases at V and 5 bases at J; junction bases unmatched: 8. CDR3 nucleotide sequence: TGTGCCAGCAGCACACAGGGGTCCAAGACTGAAGCTTTCTTT. Translating it yields CASSTQGSKTEAFF.

V and J are TRBV18 and TRBJ1-4; D remains ambiguous. Trimming stripped 1 base from V and 8 bases from J, with 5 bases between. The CDR3 is 12 amino acids. CDR1 KGHSH and CDR2 LQKENI come from the germline V gene. CDR3 sequence reads: CASSPQGEKLFF. DNA of the CDR3: TGTGCCAGCTCACCACAAGGAGAAAAACTGTTTTTT.

CDR3 sequence reads: CASSTQAGPKGYGYTF. The CDR3 DNA reads TGTGCCAGCAGCACTCAGGCAGGACCAAAAGGCTATGGCTACACCTTC. The rearrangement joins TRBV7-9 to TRBJ1-2; no firm D call. CDR1 is SEHNR and CDR2 is FQNEAQ in the germline V gene (reference sequence). The CDR3 loop spans 16 amino acids. The V end lost 5 bases, the J end lost 4 bases, and 20 bases lay between the germline ends.

About this clone: Germline and junction disagree at one end, which may indicate a read error. The chain combines TRBV5-1 with TRBJ1-6; TRBD1 might be the D (5 bases). Germline assignment: CDR1 SGHRS and CDR2 YFSETQ. CDR3 length: 16 amino acids. CDR3 amino acids: CASSLAGPRHNSPLHF. The CDR3, as DNA: TGTGCCAGCAGCTTGGCGGGGCCCAGGCATAATTCACCCCTCCACTTT.

This clone was detected once. The J gene is TRBJ1-1, the V gene TRBV9, with a weak D call TRBD1 (5 bases). Trimming took off 1 base at V and 5 bases at J, with 12 bases between the two ends. Germline CDR1 is SGDLS and CDR2 is YYNGEE. The CDR3 sequence is 14 residues long. The chain's CDR3 is CASSVHWGGTEAFF. The CDR3, as DNA: TGTGCCAGCAGCGTACATTGGGGCGGGACTGAAGCTTTCTTT.

The chain uses TRBV18 and TRBJ1-1; no clear D gene. Trimming shortened V by 3 bases and J by 4 bases, and 9 bases separated the two germline ends. The length of the CDR3 is 13 residues. Germline CDR1 reads KGHSH; CDR2 reads LQKENI. The CDR3 DNA follows: TGTGCCAGCTCACCGTGGGCTGGCACTGAAGCTTTCTTT. This encodes CASSPWAGTEAFF. Drawing the rest from reference TRBV18 and TRBJ1-1, the complete variable domain is NAGVMQNPRHLVRRRGQEARLRCSPMKGHSHVYWYRQLPEEGLKFMVYLQKENIIDESGMPKERFSAEFPKEGPSILRIQQVVRGDSAAYFCASSPWAGTEAFFGQGTRLTVV.

V usage is TRBV10-3 and J usage is TRBJ2-1; D might be TRBD2 (6 bases). Germline CDR1 is ENHRY and CDR2 is SYGVKD. V lost 2 bases, J lost 2 bases, and 10 bases lay in between. The CDR3 length is 15 residues. The chain's CDR3 is CAISEPGETYNEQFF. DNA of the CDR3: TGTGCCATCAGTGAGCCGGGAGAAACCTACAATGAGCAGTTCTTC.

The CDR3 bases are TGTGCCAGCAGCCAAGGGACCGGGACAGGGGCCTATGGGGAGACCCAGTACTTC. Its protein is CASSQGTGTGAYGETQYF. The chain couples TRBV4-2 to TRBJ2-5, with 10 nucleotides matching TRBD1. The CDR3 totals 18 residues. Trimming cost V 1 base and J 5 bases; bases outside gene matches: 13. Germline V gene lookup returns CDR1 LGHNA and CDR2 YNFKEQ.

About this clone: The CDR3 carries no conserved terminal phenylalanine or tryptophan, so it likely arises from a read error. Because the CDR3's place on the DNA is in doubt, the DNA is left out and the CDR3 is given as listed by TCRdb. The gene calls are TRBV19 and TRBJ1-2; the table's D call TRBD1 went unverified against the DNA. The V gene's germline CDR1 is LNHDA and CDR2 SQIVND (reference sequence). Counting both end residues, the CDR3 totals 13 amino acids. The CDR3 spells CASSPSLGAPGQI.